The clone carrying this T cell receptor beta chain was recorded only once. What it binds is unknown. The V end was cut by 3 bases, the J end by 6 bases, with 11 bases between. The CDR3 runs to 14 residues. Germline V lookup: CDR1 LNHDA, CDR2 SQIVND (reference sequence). Clones were read by immunoSEQ multiplex PCR, and TCRdb kept only the in-frame ones, dropping some. The table lists 150,000 or so clones, 91% of them singletons. The sample originates from a study of T cell responses to AZD1222 COVID-19 vaccine. Whole-study findings and limits: Regions 160-218 and 743-854 held dominance among vaccine-associated CD4 TCRs, which spanned spike. Spike-specific TCR breadth and depth went up after people got two AZD1222 doses.

This receptor was identified in an adult who received the AZD1222 COVID-19 vaccine. The sample was peripheral blood, taken 28 days after the second AZD1222 dose. The J gene is TRBJ2-2, the V gene TRBV19; D call uncertain. The DNA for the CDR3 is TGTGCCAGTAGTATCGACTCTGACGCCGGGGAGCTGTTTTTT. This encodes CASSIDSDAGELFF.